This entry concerns a single TCR beta chain. Sequencing of TCR beta was undertaken in CD8+ and CD4+ T cells derived from blood. Negative isolation was applied to CD8+ and CD4+ T cells, and FACS enrichment was applied to TEMRA cells. This sample was included in a study of CD8 T cells in Susac syndrome. RNA in amounts of about 0.45 to 1 ug was reverse transcribed with random hexamers. TCRdb re-called the immunoSEQ multiplex PCR reads with MiXCR, one entry per CDR3 protein. The sample comprises around 140,000 distinct CDR3 sequences, approximately 94% of which are singletons, and approximately 0.08% rests with the top ten. The TCR originated in a human donor in good health. The source material was CD4+ T cells from PBMCs.

The chain's CDR3 is CASSLASGNYEQYF. The CDR3 DNA is TGCGCCAGCAGCTTGGCCAGCGGAAACTACGAGCAGTACTTC. The V gene is TRBV5-1, the J gene TRBJ2-7, with D perhaps TRBD2 (5 bases). V was trimmed by 0 bases and J by 3 bases, leaving 10 bases between them. Germline V gene data show CDR1 as SGHRS and CDR2 as YFSETQ. The CDR3 spans 14 residues. Together with reference TRBV5-1 and TRBJ2-7, the CDR3 gives the full variable domain: KAGVTQTPRYLIKTRGQQVTLSCSPISGHRSVSWYQQTPGQGLQFLFEYFSETQRNKGNFPGRFSGRQFSNSRSEMNVSTLELGDSALYLCASSLASGNYEQYFGPGTRLTVT.